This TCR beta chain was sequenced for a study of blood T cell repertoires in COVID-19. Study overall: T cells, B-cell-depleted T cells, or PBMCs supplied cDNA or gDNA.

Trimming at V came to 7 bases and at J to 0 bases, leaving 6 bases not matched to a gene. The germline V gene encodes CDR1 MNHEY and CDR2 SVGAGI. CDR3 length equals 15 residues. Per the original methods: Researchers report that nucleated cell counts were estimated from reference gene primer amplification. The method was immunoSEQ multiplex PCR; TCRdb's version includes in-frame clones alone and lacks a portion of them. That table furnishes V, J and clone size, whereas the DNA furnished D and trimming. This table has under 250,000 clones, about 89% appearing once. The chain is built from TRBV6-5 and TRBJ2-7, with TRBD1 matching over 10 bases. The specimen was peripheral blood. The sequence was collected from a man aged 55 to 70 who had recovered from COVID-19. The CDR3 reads CASTGQGEGSYEQYF. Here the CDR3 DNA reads TGTGCCAGCACCGGACAGGGGGAAGGCTCCTACGAGCAGTACTTC.